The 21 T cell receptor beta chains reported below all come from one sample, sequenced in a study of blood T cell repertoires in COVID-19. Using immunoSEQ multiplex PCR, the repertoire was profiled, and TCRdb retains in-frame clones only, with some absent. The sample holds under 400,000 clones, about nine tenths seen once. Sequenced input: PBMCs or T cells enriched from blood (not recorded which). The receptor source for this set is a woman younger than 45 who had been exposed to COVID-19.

CDR3 in amino acids: CASSLGGEGYEKLFF. The CDR3 DNA is TGTGCCAGCTCTTTAGGAGGGGAGGGTTATGAAAAACTGTTTTTT. The V and J genes are TRBV27 and TRBJ1-4, with a possible D match to TRBD1 (5 bases). Germline V lookup: CDR1 MNHEY, CDR2 SMNVEV (reference sequence). This CDR3 has 15 amino acids. V was pared by 8 bases and J by 6 bases, with 19 bases between.

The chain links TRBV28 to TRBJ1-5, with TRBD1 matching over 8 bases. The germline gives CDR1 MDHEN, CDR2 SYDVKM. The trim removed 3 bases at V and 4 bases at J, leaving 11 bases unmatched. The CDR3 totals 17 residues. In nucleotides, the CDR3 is TGTGCCAGCAGTTTGGACGCAACAGGGACAGGTAATCAGCCCCAGCATTTT. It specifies CASSLDATGTGNQPQHF.

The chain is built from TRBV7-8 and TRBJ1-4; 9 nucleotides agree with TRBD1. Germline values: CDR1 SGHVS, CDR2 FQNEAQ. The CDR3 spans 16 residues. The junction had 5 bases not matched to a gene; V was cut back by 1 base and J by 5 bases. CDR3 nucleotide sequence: TGTGCCAGCAGCTTAGGACCAACAGGGGGCAATGAAAAACTGTTTTTT. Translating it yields CASSLGPTGGNEKLFF.

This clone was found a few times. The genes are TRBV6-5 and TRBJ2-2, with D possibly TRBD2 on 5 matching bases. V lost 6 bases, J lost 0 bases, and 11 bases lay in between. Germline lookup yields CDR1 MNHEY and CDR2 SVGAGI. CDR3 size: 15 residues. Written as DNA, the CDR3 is TGTGCCAGCAGGAGGGCGCGATCGAACACCGGGGAGCTGTTTTTT. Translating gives CASRRARSNTGELFF.

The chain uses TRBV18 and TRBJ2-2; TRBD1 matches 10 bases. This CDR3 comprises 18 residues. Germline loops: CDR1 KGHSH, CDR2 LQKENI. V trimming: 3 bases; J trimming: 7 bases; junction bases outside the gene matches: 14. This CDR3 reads CASSPELLGQGMDGELFF. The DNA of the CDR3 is TGTGCCAGCTCACCCGAACTTCTGGGACAGGGGATGGACGGGGAGCTGTTTTTT.

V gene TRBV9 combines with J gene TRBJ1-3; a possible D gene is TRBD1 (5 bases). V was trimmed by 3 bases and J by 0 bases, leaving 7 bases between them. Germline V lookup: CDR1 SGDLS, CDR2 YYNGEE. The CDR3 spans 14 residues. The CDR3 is CASSGGVSGNTIYF. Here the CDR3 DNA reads TGTGCCAGCAGCGGGGGGGTCTCTGGAAACACCATATATTTT.

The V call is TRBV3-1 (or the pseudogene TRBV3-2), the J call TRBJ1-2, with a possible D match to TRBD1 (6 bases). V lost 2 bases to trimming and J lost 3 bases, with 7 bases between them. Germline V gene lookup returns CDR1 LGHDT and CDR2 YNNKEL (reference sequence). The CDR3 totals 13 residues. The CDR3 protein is CASSQKGDYGYTF. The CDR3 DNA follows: TGTGCCAGCAGCCAAAAGGGGGACTATGGCTACACCTTC.

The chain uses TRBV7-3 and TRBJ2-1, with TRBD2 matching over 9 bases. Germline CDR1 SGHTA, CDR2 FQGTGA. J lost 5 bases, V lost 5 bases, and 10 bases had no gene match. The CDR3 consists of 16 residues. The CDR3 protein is CASSPWASGDHNEQFF. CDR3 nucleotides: TGTGCCAGCAGCCCATGGGCTAGCGGGGATCACAATGAGCAGTTCTTC.

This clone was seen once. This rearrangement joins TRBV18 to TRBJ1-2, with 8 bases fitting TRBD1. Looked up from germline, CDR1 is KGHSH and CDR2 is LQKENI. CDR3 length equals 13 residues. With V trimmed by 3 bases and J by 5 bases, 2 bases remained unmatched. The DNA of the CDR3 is TGTGCCAGCTCACCGGACAGGGTGTATGGCTACACCTTC. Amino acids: CASSPDRVYGYTF.

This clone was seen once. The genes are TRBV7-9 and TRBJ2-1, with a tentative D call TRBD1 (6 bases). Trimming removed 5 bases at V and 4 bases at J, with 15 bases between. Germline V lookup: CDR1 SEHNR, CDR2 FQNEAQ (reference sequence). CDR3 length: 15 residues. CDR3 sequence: CASSQAGTFYNEQFF. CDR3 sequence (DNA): TGTGCCAGCAGCCAAGCCGGGACATTTTACAATGAGCAGTTCTTC.

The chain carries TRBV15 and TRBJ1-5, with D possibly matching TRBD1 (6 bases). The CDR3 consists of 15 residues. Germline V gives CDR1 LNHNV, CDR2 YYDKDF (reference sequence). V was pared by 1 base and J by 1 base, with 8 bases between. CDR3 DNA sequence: TGTGCCACCAGCAGAGCAGGGGTCAGCAATCAGCCCCAGCATTTT. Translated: CATSRAGVSNQPQHF.

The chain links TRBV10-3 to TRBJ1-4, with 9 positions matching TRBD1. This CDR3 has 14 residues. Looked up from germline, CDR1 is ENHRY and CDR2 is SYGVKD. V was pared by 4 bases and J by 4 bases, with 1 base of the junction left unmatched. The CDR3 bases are TGTGCCATCAGTGGGGGACAGGGTAATGAAAAACTGTTTTTT. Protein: CAISGGQGNEKLFF.

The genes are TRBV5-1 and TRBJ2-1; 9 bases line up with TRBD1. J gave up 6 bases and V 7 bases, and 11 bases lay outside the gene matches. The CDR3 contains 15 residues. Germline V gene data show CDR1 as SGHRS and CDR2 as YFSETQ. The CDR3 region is CASGVGQGLVNEQFF. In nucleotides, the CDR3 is TGCGCCAGCGGGGTGGGACAGGGCCTCGTCAATGAGCAGTTCTTC.

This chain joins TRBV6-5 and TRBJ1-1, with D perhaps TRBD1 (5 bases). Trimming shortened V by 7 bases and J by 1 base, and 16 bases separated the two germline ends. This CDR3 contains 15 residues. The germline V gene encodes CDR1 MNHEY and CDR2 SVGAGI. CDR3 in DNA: TGTGCCAGCATCGCGGACACTAACAAGAACACTGAAGCTTTCTTT. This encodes CASIADTNKNTEAFF.

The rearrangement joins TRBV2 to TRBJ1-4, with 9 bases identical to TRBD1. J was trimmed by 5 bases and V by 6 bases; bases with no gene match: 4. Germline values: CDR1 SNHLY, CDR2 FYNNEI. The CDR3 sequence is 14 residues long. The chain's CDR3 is CASRTGTGNEKLFF. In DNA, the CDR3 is TGTGCCAGCAGAACCGGGACAGGGAATGAAAAACTGTTTTTT.

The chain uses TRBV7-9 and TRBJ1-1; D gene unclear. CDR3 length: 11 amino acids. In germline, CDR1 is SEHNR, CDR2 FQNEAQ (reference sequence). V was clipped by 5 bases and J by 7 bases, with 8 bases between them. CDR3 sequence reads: CASSLSLEAFF. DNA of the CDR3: TGTGCCAGCAGCCTGAGCCTTGAAGCTTTCTTT.

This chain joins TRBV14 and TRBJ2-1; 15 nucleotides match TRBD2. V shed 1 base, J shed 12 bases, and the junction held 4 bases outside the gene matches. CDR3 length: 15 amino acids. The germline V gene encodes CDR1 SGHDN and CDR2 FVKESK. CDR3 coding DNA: TGTGCCAGCAGCCAAGGGACTAGCGGGAGGGCCGGGCAGTTCTTC. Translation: CASSQGTSGRAGQFF.

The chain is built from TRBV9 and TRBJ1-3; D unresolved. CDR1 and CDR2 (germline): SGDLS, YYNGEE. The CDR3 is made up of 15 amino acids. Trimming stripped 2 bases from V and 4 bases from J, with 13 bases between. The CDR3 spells CASSVDGKWGNTIYF. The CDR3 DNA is TGTGCCAGCAGCGTGGACGGGAAATGGGGAAACACCATATATTTT.

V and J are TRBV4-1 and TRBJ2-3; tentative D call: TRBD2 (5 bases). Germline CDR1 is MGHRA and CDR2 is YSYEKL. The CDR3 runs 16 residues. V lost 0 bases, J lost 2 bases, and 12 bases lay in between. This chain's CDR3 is CASSQDSGIFTDTQYF. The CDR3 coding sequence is TGCGCCAGCAGCCAAGATTCCGGGATCTTCACAGATACGCAGTATTTT.

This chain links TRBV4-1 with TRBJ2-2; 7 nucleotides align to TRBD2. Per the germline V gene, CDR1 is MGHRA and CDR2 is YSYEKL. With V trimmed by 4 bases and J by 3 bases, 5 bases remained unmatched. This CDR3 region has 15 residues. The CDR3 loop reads CASSPAGRDTGELFF. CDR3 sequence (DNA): TGCGCCAGCAGCCCCGCGGGGAGGGACACCGGGGAGCTGTTTTTT.

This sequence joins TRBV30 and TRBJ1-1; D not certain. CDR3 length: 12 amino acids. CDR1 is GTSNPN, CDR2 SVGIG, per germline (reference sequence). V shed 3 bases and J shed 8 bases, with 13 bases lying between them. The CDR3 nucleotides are TGTGCCTGGAGAGGTGGGAGGCCGGAAGCTTTCTTT. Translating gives CAWRGGRPEAFF.